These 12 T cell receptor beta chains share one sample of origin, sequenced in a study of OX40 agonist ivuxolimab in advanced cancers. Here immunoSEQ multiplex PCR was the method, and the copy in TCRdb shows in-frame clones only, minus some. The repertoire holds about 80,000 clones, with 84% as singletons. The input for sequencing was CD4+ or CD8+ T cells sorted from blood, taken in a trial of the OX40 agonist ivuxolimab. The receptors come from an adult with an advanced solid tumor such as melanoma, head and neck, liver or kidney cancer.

The chain's CDR3 is CASSLQAATNEKLFF. Written as DNA, the CDR3 is TGTGCCAGTAGTTTACAGGCCGCAACTAATGAAAAACTGTTTTTT. The V call is TRBV19, the J call TRBJ1-4, with D maybe TRBD1 (5 bases). Germline V gene data show CDR1 as LNHDA and CDR2 as SQIVND (reference sequence). This CDR3 is 15 amino acids long. Between the trimmed V and J ends, which lost 5 bases and 0 bases, there was a span of 10 bases.

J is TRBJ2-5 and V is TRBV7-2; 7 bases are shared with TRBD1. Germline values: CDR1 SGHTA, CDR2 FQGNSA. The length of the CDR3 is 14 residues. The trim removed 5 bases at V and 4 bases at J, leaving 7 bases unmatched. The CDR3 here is CASSIWTGRETQYF. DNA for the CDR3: TGTGCCAGCAGCATTTGGACAGGTCGAGAGACCCAGTACTTC.

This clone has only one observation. CDR3 in DNA: TGCGCCAGCAGCTTGGGGCTGGACAGGGTTAACTATGGCTACACCTTC. Encoded protein: CASSLGLDRVNYGYTF. The chain combines TRBV5-1 with TRBJ1-2; 8 positions agree with TRBD1. Germline V gene data show CDR1 as SGHRS and CDR2 as YFSETQ. Losses at the gene ends were 0 bases for V and 1 base for J; bases not matched to a gene: 5. The CDR3 covers 16 residues.

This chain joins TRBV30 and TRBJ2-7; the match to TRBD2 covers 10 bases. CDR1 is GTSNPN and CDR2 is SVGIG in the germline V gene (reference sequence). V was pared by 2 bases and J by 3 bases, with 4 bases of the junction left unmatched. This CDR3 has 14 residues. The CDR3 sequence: CAWSHLAGVYEQYF. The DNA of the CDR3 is TGTGCCTGGAGTCACCTAGCGGGGGTCTACGAGCAGTACTTC.

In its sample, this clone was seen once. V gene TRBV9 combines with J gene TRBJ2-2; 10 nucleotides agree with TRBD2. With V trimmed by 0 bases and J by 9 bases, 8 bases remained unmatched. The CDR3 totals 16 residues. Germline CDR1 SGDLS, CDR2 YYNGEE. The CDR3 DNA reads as TGTGCCAGCAGCGTAGTGGCTAGCGGGGGTTTAAGGGAGCTGTTTTTT. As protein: CASSVVASGGLRELFF. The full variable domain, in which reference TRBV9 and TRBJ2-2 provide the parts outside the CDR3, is DSGVTQTPKHLITATGQRVTLRCSPRSGDLSVYWYQQSLDQGLQFLIQYYNGEERAKGNILERFSAQQFPDLHSELNLSSLELGDSALYFCASSVVASGGLRELFFGEGSRLTVL.

The CDR3 sequence: CAWSLGTSDPYEQYF. As DNA, the CDR3 is TGTGCCTGGAGCCTAGGGACTAGCGACCCCTACGAGCAGTACTTC. The chain carries TRBV30 and TRBJ2-7; TRBD2 agrees at 10 bases. The length of the CDR3 is 15 residues. The germline V gene has CDR1 GTSNPN and CDR2 SVGIG (reference sequence). The J segment lost 2 bases and the V segment lost 3 bases, leaving 7 bases of the junction unmatched.

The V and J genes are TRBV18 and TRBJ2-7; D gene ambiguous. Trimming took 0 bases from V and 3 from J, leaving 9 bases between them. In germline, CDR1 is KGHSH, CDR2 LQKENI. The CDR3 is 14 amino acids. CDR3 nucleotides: TGTGCCAGCTCACCACCATCCAGGTTCTACGAGCAGTACTTC. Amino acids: CASSPPSRFYEQYF.

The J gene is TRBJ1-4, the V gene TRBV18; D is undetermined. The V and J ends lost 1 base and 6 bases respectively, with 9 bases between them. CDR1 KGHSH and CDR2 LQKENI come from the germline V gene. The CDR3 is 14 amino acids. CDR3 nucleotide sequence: TGTGCCAGCTCACCACAGGGCTATGATGAAAAACTGTTTTTT. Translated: CASSPQGYDEKLFF.

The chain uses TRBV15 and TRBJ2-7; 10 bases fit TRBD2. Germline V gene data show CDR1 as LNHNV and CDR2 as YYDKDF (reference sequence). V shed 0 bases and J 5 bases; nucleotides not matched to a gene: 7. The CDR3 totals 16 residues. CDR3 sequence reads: CATSRDGASGRHEQYF. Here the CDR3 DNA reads TGTGCCACCAGCAGAGATGGGGCTAGCGGGAGACACGAGCAGTACTTC.

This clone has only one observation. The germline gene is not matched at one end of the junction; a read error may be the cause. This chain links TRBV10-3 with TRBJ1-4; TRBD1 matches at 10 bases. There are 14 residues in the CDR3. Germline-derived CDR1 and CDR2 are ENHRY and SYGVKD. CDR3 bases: TGTGCCACCAGTCGGACAGGGGGGAATGAAAAACTGTTTTTT. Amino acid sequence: CATSRTGGNEKLFF.

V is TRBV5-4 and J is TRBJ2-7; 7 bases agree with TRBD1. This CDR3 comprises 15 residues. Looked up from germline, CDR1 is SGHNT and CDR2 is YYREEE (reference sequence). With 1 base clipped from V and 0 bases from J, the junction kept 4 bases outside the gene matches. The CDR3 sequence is CASSLRAGGSYEQYF. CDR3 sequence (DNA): TGTGCCAGCAGCTTGAGGGCAGGGGGCTCCTACGAGCAGTACTTC. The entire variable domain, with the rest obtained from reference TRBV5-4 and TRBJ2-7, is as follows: ETGVTQSPTHLIKTRGQQVTLRCSSQSGHNTVSWYQQALGQGPQFIFQYYREEENGRGNFPPRFSGLQFPNYSSELNVNALELDDSALYLCASSLRAGGSYEQYFGPGTRLTVT.

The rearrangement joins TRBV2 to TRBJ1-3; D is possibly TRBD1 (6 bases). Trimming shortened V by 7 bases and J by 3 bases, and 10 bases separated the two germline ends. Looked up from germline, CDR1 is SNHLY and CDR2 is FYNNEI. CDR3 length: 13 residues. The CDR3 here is CASKGRGGNTIYF. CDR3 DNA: TGTGCCAGCAAGGGCAGGGGTGGAAACACCATATATTTT.